Following are 5 T cell receptor beta chains from one sample sequenced in a study of T cells in Graves' hyperthyroidism and ophthalmopathy. Amplification of TCR beta CDR3 regions used RNA as the template. A set of HTBI primers served as the primers for a first-round RT-PCR of the TCR CDR3. From the multiplex PCR reads, TCRdb called clonotypes with MiXCR, one entry per CDR3 protein. The sample includes 500,000 to 650,000 distinct CDR3 sequences, 15% to 20% seen only once; the top ten take approximately 15%. The specimen sequenced was blood. The source of these receptors is a young woman with Graves' ophthalmopathy.

CDR3 residues: CASMAGAFGNQPQHF. The CDR3 DNA reads as TGTGCCAGTATGGCGGGGGCTTTCGGCAATCAGCCCCAGCATTTT. The J gene is TRBJ1-5, the V gene TRBV19; D possibly corresponds to TRBD1 (6 bases). Germline CDR1 is LNHDA and CDR2 is SQIVND (reference sequence). CDR3 length equals 15 residues. The ends were cut back, 7 bases at V and 2 bases at J, with 15 bases in the middle.

In its sample, this clonotype was seen many times. This chain joins TRBV28 and TRBJ1-5; the D gene is possibly TRBD1 (6 bases). The CDR3 has 13 amino acids. Looked up from germline, CDR1 is MDHEN and CDR2 is SYDVKM. V gave up 5 bases and J gave up 5 bases, with 10 bases separating them. The CDR3 nucleotides read TGTGCCAGCAGTACAGGGCTCGATCAGCCCCAGCATTTT. Its protein is CASSTGLDQPQHF.

CDR3 loop: CASSQEGGGYTEAFF. Here the CDR3 DNA reads TGCGCCAGCAGCCAAGAGGGTGGAGGGTACACTGAAGCTTTCTTT. V usage is TRBV4-3 and J usage is TRBJ1-1; D is uncertain. This CDR3 is 15 amino acids long. Germline values: CDR1 LGHNA, CDR2 YSLEER. Deletions cut 0 bases from V and 3 bases from J, with 11 bases between.

V gene TRBV9 combines with J gene TRBJ1-2; 8 bases map to TRBD1. The CDR3 sequence is 14 residues long. In germline, CDR1 is SGDLS, CDR2 YYNGEE. Trimming took 4 bases from V and 5 from J; bases not matched to a gene: 7. The CDR3 region has the DNA TGTGCCAGCAGCCCCGGGGACAGGCCTTATGGCTACACCTTC. This codes for CASSPGDRPYGYTF.

This clonotype was recorded once. The rearrangement uses TRBV27 and TRBJ2-7; tentatively, D is TRBD2 (7 bases). Germline CDR1 and CDR2: MNHEY and SMNVEV (reference sequence). The CDR3 extends over 15 amino acids. V lost 2 bases, J lost 3 bases, and 14 bases lay in between. The CDR3 sequence is CASSLIQGGGYEQYF. The CDR3 DNA follows: TGTGCCAGCAGTTTAATCCAGGGAGGGGGCTACGAGCAGTACTTC.